One sample yielded the 21 T cell receptor beta chains listed below, sequenced in a study of OX40 agonist ivuxolimab in advanced cancers. The method was immunoSEQ multiplex PCR; TCRdb's version includes in-frame clones alone and lacks a portion of them. The sample lists tens of thousands of clones; 65% to 85% were seen once. The starting material was CD4+ or CD8+ T cells sorted from blood, obtained in a trial of the OX40 agonist ivuxolimab. All receptors derive from an adult with an advanced solid tumor such as melanoma, head and neck, liver or kidney cancer.

This clone was counted a few times. The V and J genes are TRBV7-2 and TRBJ1-2, with a possible D match to TRBD1 (5 bases). Looked up from germline, CDR1 is SGHTA and CDR2 is FQGNSA. The V and J ends lost 1 base and 3 bases respectively, with 15 bases between them. This CDR3 region has 16 residues. CDR3 nucleotides: TGTGCCAGCAGCTTAGATAGTCAGGGTTTCTACTATGGCTACACCTTC. Protein: CASSLDSQGFYYGYTF.

V gene TRBV28 combines with J gene TRBJ2-1, with D possibly being TRBD1 (6 bases). The CDR3 is 13 residues long. Trimming took 10 bases from V and 3 from J, leaving 13 bases between them. Germline-derived CDR1 and CDR2 are MDHEN and SYDVKM. CDR3 DNA: TGTGCCACCGCTGGGGGCAGCTACAATGAGCAGTTCTTC. This encodes CATAGGSYNEQFF.

This chain links TRBV4-3 with TRBJ2-4; tentatively, D is TRBD1 or TRBD2 (5 bases each). Germline V lookup: CDR1 LGHNA, CDR2 YSLEER. This CDR3 contains 16 residues. Trimming removed 0 bases at V and 6 bases at J, with 15 bases between. The CDR3 here is CASSQDGRGDLNIQYF. In nucleotides, the CDR3 is TGCGCCAGCAGCCAAGATGGTAGGGGAGACTTAAACATTCAGTACTTC.

V gene TRBV7-3 combines with J gene TRBJ2-7; 9 nucleotides match TRBD1. This CDR3 contains 16 residues. Looked up from germline, CDR1 is SGHTA and CDR2 is FQGTGA. The V gene end was trimmed by 0 bases and the J gene end by 3 bases; junction bases not matched to a gene: 6. Here the CDR3 DNA reads TGTGCCAGCAGCTTAACCCCGGACAGGGGAGGCTACGAGCAGTACTTC. It translates to CASSLTPDRGGYEQYF.

The chain couples TRBV9 to TRBJ2-3; 9 nucleotides match TRBD1. V was pared by 0 bases and J by 3 bases, with 8 bases of the junction left unmatched. The germline V gene has CDR1 SGDLS and CDR2 YYNGEE. The CDR3 has 17 residues. CDR3 protein: CASSVAIGQGTTDTQYF. The CDR3 DNA reads as TGTGCCAGCAGCGTAGCAATCGGACAGGGGACGACAGATACGCAGTATTTT.

The V call is TRBV28, the J call TRBJ2-7, with 7 bases aligning to TRBD2. CDR3 length equals 19 residues. Germline CDR1 reads MDHEN; CDR2 reads SYDVKM. With V trimmed by 1 base and J by 1 base, 16 bases remained unmatched. CDR3 nucleotides: TGTGCCAGCAGTTTATTGACAGCGGGAATACTATCGATTTCCTACGAGCAGTACTTC. Its protein product is CASSLLTAGILSISYEQYF. Combining the CDR3 with reference TRBV28 and TRBJ2-7 gives the whole variable domain DVKVTQSSRYLVKRTGEKVFLECVQDMDHENMFWYRQDPGLGLRLIYFSYDVKMKEKGDIPEGYSVSREKKERFSLILESASTNQTSMYLCASSLLTAGILSISYEQYFGPGTRLTVT.

This sequence joins TRBV11-2 and TRBJ2-7; the match to TRBD2 covers 7 bases. Germline trimming cut 1 base from V and 7 bases from J; bases unmatched to any gene: 10. The germline gives CDR1 SGHAT, CDR2 FQNNGV. CDR3 size: 15 residues. The CDR3 sequence is CASSLARTGGEEQYF. CDR3 nucleotides: TGTGCCAGCAGCTTAGCCCGGACGGGGGGTGAAGAGCAGTACTTC.

The chain has TRBV18 and TRBJ2-3, with D uncertain. In germline, CDR1 is KGHSH, CDR2 LQKENI. The CDR3 runs 15 residues. Trimming cost V 4 bases and J 1 base, with 12 bases left between them. CDR3 in amino acids: CASSQEFMGTDTQYF. Written as DNA, the CDR3 is TGTGCCAGCTCACAAGAGTTCATGGGCACAGATACGCAGTATTTT.

The chain uses TRBV18 and TRBJ2-5; 8 bases are shared with TRBD1. The ends lost 0 bases at V and 5 bases at J; junction bases unmatched: 5. The CDR3 is made up of 15 amino acids. Germline CDR1 KGHSH, CDR2 LQKENI. The CDR3 sequence is CASSPPQGAWETQYF. In nucleotides, the CDR3 is TGTGCCAGCTCACCACCCCAGGGGGCCTGGGAGACCCAGTACTTC. The entire variable domain, with the rest obtained from reference TRBV18 and TRBJ2-5, is as follows: NAGVMQNPRHLVRRRGQEARLRCSPMKGHSHVYWYRQLPEEGLKFMVYLQKENIIDESGMPKERFSAEFPKEGPSILRIQQVVRGDSAAYFCASSPPQGAWETQYFGPGTRLLVL.

The rearrangement uses TRBV7-6 and TRBJ1-4; D is unclear. V lost 5 bases, J lost 8 bases, and 18 bases lay in between. The CDR3 extends over 15 amino acids. Germline CDR1 SGHVS, CDR2 FNYEAQ. CDR3 DNA sequence: TGTGCCAGCAGCAACGACATAGCCCCGAGGGAAAAACTGTTTTTT. Translation gives CASSNDIAPREKLFF.

The rearrangement joins TRBV10-3 to TRBJ1-5; TRBD1 might be the D (5 bases). The V end lost 0 bases, the J end lost 4 bases, and 10 bases lay between the germline ends. This CDR3 has 15 residues. From germline, CDR1 is ENHRY and CDR2 SYGVKD. CDR3: CAISESTQGNQPQHF. CDR3 sequence (DNA): TGTGCCATCAGTGAGTCGACTCAGGGTAATCAGCCCCAGCATTTT.

For the CDR3, the DNA is TGTGCCAGCAGCTTCCGGGACGGAACCAACTACGAGCAGTACTTC. Its translation: CASSFRDGTNYEQYF. V gene TRBV7-8 combines with J gene TRBJ2-7; D is perhaps TRBD1 or TRBD2 (5 bases each). Trimming took 3 bases from V and 3 from J, leaving 15 bases between them. CDR1 SGHVS and CDR2 FQNEAQ come from the germline V gene. This CDR3 is built from 15 residues.

The DNA for the CDR3 is TGTGCCAGCTCACCAGACTTAACAGGGACCCTAAATACAGATACGCAGTATTTT. Encoded protein: CASSPDLTGTLNTDTQYF. The chain carries TRBV18 and TRBJ2-3, with D possibly being TRBD1 (6 bases). Germline V gene lookup returns CDR1 KGHSH and CDR2 LQKENI. Trimming left V 2 bases short and J 3 bases short, with 21 bases between. The length of the CDR3 is 18 residues. Based on the CDR3 plus reference TRBV18 and TRBJ2-3, the full variable domain is NAGVMQNPRHLVRRRGQEARLRCSPMKGHSHVYWYRQLPEEGLKFMVYLQKENIIDESGMPKERFSAEFPKEGPSILRIQQVVRGDSAAYFCASSPDLTGTLNTDTQYFGPGTRLTVL.

V usage is TRBV5-5 and J usage is TRBJ1-1, with a possible D match to TRBD1 (6 bases). There are 15 residues in the CDR3. The germline V gene has CDR1 SGHKS and CDR2 YYEKEE (reference sequence). The ends were cut back, 2 bases at V and 4 bases at J, with 15 bases in the middle. This CDR3 is CASSLGGRGGTEAFF. The CDR3, as DNA: TGTGCCAGCAGCTTAGGGGGGCGCGGTGGCACTGAAGCTTTCTTT.

This clone was found a few times. The V gene is TRBV2, the J gene TRBJ1-1; D is unresolved. Trimming left V 6 bases short and J 3 bases short, with 17 bases between. The V gene's germline CDR1 is SNHLY and CDR2 FYNNEI. The CDR3 runs 15 residues. The CDR3 protein is CASRAVGNPYTEAFF. The CDR3 DNA follows: TGTGCCAGCAGAGCTGTAGGGAACCCCTACACTGAAGCTTTCTTT. Combining the CDR3 with reference TRBV2 and TRBJ1-1 gives the whole variable domain EPEVTQTPSHQVTQMGQEVILRCVPISNHLYFYWYRQILGQKVEFLVSFYNNEISEKSEIFDDQFSVERPDGSNFTLKIRSTKLEDSAMYFCASRAVGNPYTEAFFGQGTRLTVV.

V gene TRBV28 combines with J gene TRBJ1-1; TRBD1 aligns across 7 bases. V gave up 11 bases and J gave up 4 bases; unmatched junction bases: 4. Germline CDR1 reads MDHEN; CDR2 reads SYDVKM. The CDR3 has 11 residues. For the CDR3, the DNA is TGTGCCTTTGGGACAGCCACTGAAGCTTTCTTT. Translation: CAFGTATEAFF.

The CDR3 here is CASTDRPMGYGYTF. In nucleotides, the CDR3 is TGTGCCAGCACTGACAGGCCGATGGGGTATGGCTACACCTTC. The chain combines TRBV28 with TRBJ1-2, with a weak D call TRBD1 (6 bases). Trimming stripped 7 bases from V and 5 bases from J, with 17 bases between. Germline CDR1 MDHEN, CDR2 SYDVKM. The CDR3 sequence is 14 residues long.

The chain joins TRBV5-1 to TRBJ1-2; TRBD1 matches 11 bases. Germline V CDR1 and CDR2: SGHRS, YFSETQ. The CDR3 extends over 16 amino acids. J gave up 5 bases and V 4 bases, and 10 bases lay outside the gene matches. CDR3 nucleotides: TGCGCCAGCAGCCAGGGACAGGGGGGCAACCTTTATGGCTACACCTTC. Translation gives CASSQGQGGNLYGYTF.

The gene calls are TRBV5-1 and TRBJ2-3; D is unresolved. The CDR3 extends over 16 amino acids. CDR1 and CDR2 from the germline V gene are SGHRS and YFSETQ. The germline V and J ends were trimmed by 4 bases and 0 bases, with 15 bases remaining between them. The CDR3 sequence: CASSLRRSTSTDTQYF. The DNA for the CDR3 is TGCGCCAGCAGCCTTAGACGGAGTACTAGCACAGATACGCAGTATTTT.

The chain uses TRBV5-1 and TRBJ1-2, with 7 positions matching TRBD1. The germline V gene has CDR1 SGHRS and CDR2 YFSETQ. With V trimmed by 4 bases and J by 5 bases, 8 bases remained unmatched. This CDR3 region has 14 residues. CDR3 in amino acids: CASSALTGLYGYTF. CDR3 bases: TGCGCCAGCAGCGCCCTGACAGGGTTGTATGGCTACACCTTC.

The CDR3 DNA reads TGTGCCAGCAGTGGGGGACAGGGAAGTCAGCCCCAGCATTTT. Encoded protein: CASSGGQGSQPQHF. The chain couples TRBV2 to TRBJ1-5, with 9 bases fitting TRBD1. V shed 4 bases and J 6 bases; nucleotides not matched to a gene: 4. The V gene's germline CDR1 is SNHLY and CDR2 FYNNEI. This CDR3 is 14 amino acids long.